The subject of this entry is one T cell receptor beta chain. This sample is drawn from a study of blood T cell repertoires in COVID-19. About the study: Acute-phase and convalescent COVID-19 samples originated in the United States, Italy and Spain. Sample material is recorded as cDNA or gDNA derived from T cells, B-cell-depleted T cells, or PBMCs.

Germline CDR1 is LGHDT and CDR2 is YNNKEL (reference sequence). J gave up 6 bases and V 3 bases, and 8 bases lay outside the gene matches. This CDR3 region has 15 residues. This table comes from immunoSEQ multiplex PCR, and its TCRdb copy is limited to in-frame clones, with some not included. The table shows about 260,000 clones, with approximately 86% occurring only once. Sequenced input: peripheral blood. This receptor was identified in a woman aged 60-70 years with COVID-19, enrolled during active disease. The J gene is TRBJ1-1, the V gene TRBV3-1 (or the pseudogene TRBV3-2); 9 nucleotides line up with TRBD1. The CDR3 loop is CASSHTGQGTPEAFF. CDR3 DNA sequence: TGTGCCAGCAGCCATACGGGACAGGGTACCCCTGAAGCTTTCTTT.